These 10 T cell receptor beta chains were all obtained from the same sample, sequenced in a study of T-cell reconstitution after alpha-beta-depleted transplantation in children. TCRbeta library construction was performed incorporating unique molecular identifiers. MiXCR, run by TCRdb on the PCR reads, gives a single entry per CDR3 protein. This sample has some 500,000 distinct CDR3 sequences, with approximately 20% found just once. The source material was PBMCs from the stem cell graft donor, sampled from the stem cell graft. The receptors were gathered from a human donor who donated a stem cell graft to a child with acute lymphoblastic leukemia.

The gene calls are TRBV12-3 or TRBV12-4 and TRBJ1-1; 7 bases fit TRBD1. Trimming cost V 5 bases and J 4 bases; bases outside gene matches: 10. The CDR3 consists of 15 residues. CDR3 in DNA: TGTGCCAGCAGTACCCCCAGGGGGGCGATCACTGAAGCTTTCTTT. Encoded protein: CASSTPRGAITEAFF.

V is TRBV18 and J is TRBJ2-6; 8 bases are a match to TRBD2. Trimming cost V 2 bases and J 0 bases; bases outside gene matches: 6. Germline V gene lookup returns CDR1 KGHSH and CDR2 LQKENI. This CDR3 contains 18 residues. The CDR3 protein is CASSPELAGGSGANVLTF. CDR3 sequence (DNA): TGTGCCAGCTCACCAGAGCTAGCGGGTGGCTCTGGGGCCAACGTCCTGACTTTC.

The chain combines TRBV6-1 with TRBJ1-5; 8 bases agree with TRBD1. Germline-derived CDR1 and CDR2 are MNHNS and SASEGT. The CDR3 is 15 amino acids. The V and J ends lost 6 bases and 5 bases, in that order; junction bases with no gene match: 9. The CDR3 protein is CASSLVGQAHQPQHF. The CDR3 DNA reads TGTGCCAGCAGCCTCGTGGGACAGGCCCATCAGCCCCAGCATTTT.

The V gene is TRBV5-1, the J gene TRBJ2-7, with 12 bases aligning to TRBD2. The CDR3 has 14 residues. Looked up from germline, CDR1 is SGHRS and CDR2 is YFSETQ. Trimming at V came to 4 bases and at J to 7 bases, leaving 6 bases not matched to a gene. The CDR3 nucleotides are TGCGCCAGCAGCCTAGGACTAGCGGGATGGGAGCAGTACTTC. Amino acids: CASSLGLAGWEQYF.

This clonotype showed up just a few times. The rearrangement joins TRBV5-1 to TRBJ2-5, with D uncertain. The CDR3 contains 12 residues. Germline V lookup: CDR1 SGHRS, CDR2 YFSETQ. V lost 0 bases, J lost 5 bases, and 5 bases lay in between. The CDR3 is CASSLDPETQYF. The CDR3, as DNA: TGCGCCAGCAGCTTGGACCCGGAGACCCAGTACTTC.

This clonotype was counted a few times. The rearrangement uses TRBV7-9 and TRBJ1-1; TRBD1 agrees at 9 bases. The CDR3 covers 15 residues. Germline V gene data show CDR1 as SEHNR and CDR2 as FQNEAQ (reference sequence). V shed 2 bases, J shed 1 base, and the junction held 2 bases outside the gene matches. CDR3 loop: CASSLLDRGNTEAFF. The CDR3 DNA sequence: TGTGCCAGCAGCTTATTGGACAGGGGGAACACTGAAGCTTTCTTT.

This clonotype was seen only a few times. The chain is built from TRBV2 and TRBJ1-6, with 9 bases fitting TRBD1. The germline gives CDR1 SNHLY, CDR2 FYNNEI. J lost 5 bases, V lost 6 bases, and 8 bases had no gene match. The CDR3 totals 16 residues. In nucleotides, the CDR3 is TGTGCCAGCAGAGTTGGACAGGGGTTTCATAATTCACCCCTCCACTTT. As protein: CASRVGQGFHNSPLHF.

This chain connects TRBV20-1 to TRBJ2-1, with D unresolved. V was clipped by 3 bases and J by 5 bases, with 14 bases between them. This CDR3 contains 14 residues. Germline CDR1 and CDR2: DFQATT and SNEGSKA (reference sequence). The CDR3 DNA reads as TGCAGTGCTAGGAAAGGTGGGAAAAACAATGAGCAGTTCTTC. It is translated as CSARKGGKNNEQFF.

The V call is TRBV20-1, the J call TRBJ2-7; 9 nucleotides line up with TRBD1. The CDR3 is made up of 18 amino acids. Looked up from germline, CDR1 is DFQATT and CDR2 is SNEGSKA (reference sequence). The J segment lost 3 bases and the V segment lost 1 base, leaving 16 bases of the junction unmatched. CDR3 region: CSARVSPYATGGFYEQYF. For the CDR3, the DNA is TGCAGTGCTAGAGTTTCCCCCTATGCTACAGGGGGCTTCTACGAGCAGTACTTC.

This clonotype has a handful of counts. The gene calls are TRBV7-2 and TRBJ1-1; a possible D gene is TRBD1 (5 bases). V gave up 3 bases and J gave up 2 bases, with 13 bases separating them. Germline CDR1 and CDR2: SGHTA and FQGNSA. The CDR3 spans 15 residues. For the CDR3, the DNA is TGTGCCAGCAGCTTGGCGACAGACCTAAACACTGAAGCTTTCTTT. It translates to CASSLATDLNTEAFF.